This T cell receptor (beta chain) is from a study of CD8+ T cells in alopecia areata. It was cDNA, reverse transcribed from extracted RNA, that served as the sequencing template. TCRdb keeps only in-frame clones here, not all; method: immunoSEQ multiplex PCR. The top ten clones hold 6.4% of a sample with over 120,000 clones, around 58% of them seen once. This CDR3 region has 13 residues. Germline assignment: CDR1 SQVTM and CDR2 ANQGSEA. J lost 3 bases, V lost 7 bases, and 5 bases had no gene match. The material was CD4+ T cells sorted from blood, obtained at week 0. This clonotype originated in a human donor with alopecia areata. The chain uses TRBV29-1 and TRBJ2-3; 9 nucleotides align to TRBD2. The CDR3 region has the DNA TGCAGCGGGCCGGGACTAGCAACAGATACGCAGTATTTT. It translates to CSGPGLATDTQYF.